This T cell receptor beta chain was observed in a study of identical twins (dated by TCRdb to the mid-2010s). A note on the overall study: To test whether fetal clonotypes persist, this study deep-sequenced TCR alpha and beta repertoires from monozygotic twins, from unrelated adults of various ages, and from cord blood. To rule out contamination, replicate twin experiments were performed at different times with different library preparation protocols.

As encoded in the germline V gene, CDR1 is LGHNT while CDR2 is FRNRAP. Trimming costs V 2 bases and J 4 bases, and their ends lie 12 bases apart. Spanning cysteine to phenylalanine, the CDR3 consists of 14 amino acids. Only the CDR3 region is kept as DNA, spanning 42 bases read in frame from base 1. Preparation of the library involved 5' RACE. TCRdb records Illumina HiSeq 2000 as the sequencer. A universal primer binding site was introduced by template switching, and a unique molecular identifier was present in the final cDNA, enabling accurate counting of TCR cDNA molecules. Specific primers in the conserved constant-segment region were used to synthesize first-strand cDNA for TCR alpha and beta chains. To control for contamination, every cDNA library carried two barcodes: a SMART-Mk sample barcode plus Illumina barcodes. TruSeq adapter sequences and Illumina sample barcodes were added in two successive PCR steps. The Illumina HiSeq platform was used with custom primers to sequence TCR alpha and beta cDNA libraries. On the authors' methods: MiGEC was used to process raw reads and extract unique molecular identifiers, and MiXCR was used to find CDR3 positions. For each individual, recombination models were inferred using an EM algorithm with the repgenHMM and IGoR tools. The tcR package in R was used for shared clonotype analysis, with sharing normalized by the product of cloneset sizes. To study raw recombination free of thymic and clonal selection effects, out-of-frame nonproductive sequences were analyzed. The raw public reads went through TCRdb reprocessing: fastp at Q25, MiXCR clone calling, in-frame beta chains kept. Each entry merges the rows of one CDR3 protein and shows their most common DNA and genes. The V and J calls follow TCRdb's processing rather than the paper's. Within this sample are under 800,000 distinct CDR3 sequences, with roughly 20% of them counted one time only. Roughly 4.3% of the sample goes to the ten largest clones.

Note on this clonotype: Its antigen specificity is not known. No base qualities exist here, and no much larger clone lies one base off it.

Points the paper makes about the study in general: Abundant cord blood beta clonotypes carried fewer insertions; young adult naive repertoires showed a weaker similar trend, while memory repertoires showed none. Compared with coincidental sharing between unrelated individuals, out-of-frame TCR alpha sequences shared between twins showed an excess of sequences with low generation probability. Recombination models systematically underestimated out-of-frame TCR alpha sharing in monozygotic twins but agreed with sharing between unrelated individuals. In beta out-of-frame sequences, excess twin sharing was weaker, because having fewer shared sequences lowered the signal-to-noise ratio. Because the same donors could not be followed over many years, the conclusions depended on cross-sectional statistical analysis. Invariant T cells such as MAIT and iNKT could partly confound zero-insertion analyses, though diverse VJ usage argued against this for most clonotypes.

Only healthy Caucasian donors were included. The twin cohort comprised three pairs of female monozygotic twins, all aged about 18 to 30 years. The RNA used for TCR libraries was isolated from peripheral blood mononuclear cells. These same data were also listed under a study on T cells expressing NK-cell markers. Drawing on the second study: In sorted CD3+CD56+NKG2C+, CD3+CD56+NKG2C- and CD3+CD56-NKG2C+ T-cell subsets from about 8 donors, TCR beta-chain repertoires were profiled. Of the eight sequenced donors, seven were found to be HCMV-seropositive and one was found to be HCMV-seronegative. To restrict sorting to alphabetaTCR-expressing T cells, an anti-gammadeltaTCR antibody was added in several experiments. In over 5 donors, the dominant CD3+CD56+NKG2C+ clonotypes were among the top 10 CD8+ clonotypes and accounted for 1.0-7.0% of CD8+ T cells. Those dominant clonotypes were again the most abundant among CD3+CD56-NKG2C+ cells in a handful of donors, at about 25-65%. It remained unclear whether the expanded NKG2C-expressing T cell clones were specific for HCMV antigens. Randomly selected healthy volunteers, three men and five women, were used as the eight sequenced donors. HCMV-specific IgG was detected in serum with a commercial ELISA kit to determine HCMV serostatus. For roughly 6 donors, bulk peripheral blood T-cell repertoires were also sequenced from unsorted PBMC. Reads were demultiplexed and grouped by UMI with MIGEC, and clonotypes were assembled and quantified with MiTCR. To remove erroneous sequences, TCR cDNA sequences were retained only when supported by two or more reads. The tcR package was used for downstream repertoire analysis, with clonotypes matched between fractions based on CDR3 nucleotide sequence plus V segment. VDJmatch was used to annotate antigen specificity against VDJdb, with one amino acid substitution in CDR3 allowed.

The receptor comes from a woman aged 18-29 years in good health. The sequencing sample was made of PBMCs. The chain was built from TRBV12-5 and TRBJ2-7; matching of 7 bases hints at TRBD2 as the D gene. The CDR3: CASGLSGGGYEQYF. The nucleotide sequence is given as TGTGCTAGTGGTTTGTCGGGGGGCGGATACGAGCAGTACTTC.